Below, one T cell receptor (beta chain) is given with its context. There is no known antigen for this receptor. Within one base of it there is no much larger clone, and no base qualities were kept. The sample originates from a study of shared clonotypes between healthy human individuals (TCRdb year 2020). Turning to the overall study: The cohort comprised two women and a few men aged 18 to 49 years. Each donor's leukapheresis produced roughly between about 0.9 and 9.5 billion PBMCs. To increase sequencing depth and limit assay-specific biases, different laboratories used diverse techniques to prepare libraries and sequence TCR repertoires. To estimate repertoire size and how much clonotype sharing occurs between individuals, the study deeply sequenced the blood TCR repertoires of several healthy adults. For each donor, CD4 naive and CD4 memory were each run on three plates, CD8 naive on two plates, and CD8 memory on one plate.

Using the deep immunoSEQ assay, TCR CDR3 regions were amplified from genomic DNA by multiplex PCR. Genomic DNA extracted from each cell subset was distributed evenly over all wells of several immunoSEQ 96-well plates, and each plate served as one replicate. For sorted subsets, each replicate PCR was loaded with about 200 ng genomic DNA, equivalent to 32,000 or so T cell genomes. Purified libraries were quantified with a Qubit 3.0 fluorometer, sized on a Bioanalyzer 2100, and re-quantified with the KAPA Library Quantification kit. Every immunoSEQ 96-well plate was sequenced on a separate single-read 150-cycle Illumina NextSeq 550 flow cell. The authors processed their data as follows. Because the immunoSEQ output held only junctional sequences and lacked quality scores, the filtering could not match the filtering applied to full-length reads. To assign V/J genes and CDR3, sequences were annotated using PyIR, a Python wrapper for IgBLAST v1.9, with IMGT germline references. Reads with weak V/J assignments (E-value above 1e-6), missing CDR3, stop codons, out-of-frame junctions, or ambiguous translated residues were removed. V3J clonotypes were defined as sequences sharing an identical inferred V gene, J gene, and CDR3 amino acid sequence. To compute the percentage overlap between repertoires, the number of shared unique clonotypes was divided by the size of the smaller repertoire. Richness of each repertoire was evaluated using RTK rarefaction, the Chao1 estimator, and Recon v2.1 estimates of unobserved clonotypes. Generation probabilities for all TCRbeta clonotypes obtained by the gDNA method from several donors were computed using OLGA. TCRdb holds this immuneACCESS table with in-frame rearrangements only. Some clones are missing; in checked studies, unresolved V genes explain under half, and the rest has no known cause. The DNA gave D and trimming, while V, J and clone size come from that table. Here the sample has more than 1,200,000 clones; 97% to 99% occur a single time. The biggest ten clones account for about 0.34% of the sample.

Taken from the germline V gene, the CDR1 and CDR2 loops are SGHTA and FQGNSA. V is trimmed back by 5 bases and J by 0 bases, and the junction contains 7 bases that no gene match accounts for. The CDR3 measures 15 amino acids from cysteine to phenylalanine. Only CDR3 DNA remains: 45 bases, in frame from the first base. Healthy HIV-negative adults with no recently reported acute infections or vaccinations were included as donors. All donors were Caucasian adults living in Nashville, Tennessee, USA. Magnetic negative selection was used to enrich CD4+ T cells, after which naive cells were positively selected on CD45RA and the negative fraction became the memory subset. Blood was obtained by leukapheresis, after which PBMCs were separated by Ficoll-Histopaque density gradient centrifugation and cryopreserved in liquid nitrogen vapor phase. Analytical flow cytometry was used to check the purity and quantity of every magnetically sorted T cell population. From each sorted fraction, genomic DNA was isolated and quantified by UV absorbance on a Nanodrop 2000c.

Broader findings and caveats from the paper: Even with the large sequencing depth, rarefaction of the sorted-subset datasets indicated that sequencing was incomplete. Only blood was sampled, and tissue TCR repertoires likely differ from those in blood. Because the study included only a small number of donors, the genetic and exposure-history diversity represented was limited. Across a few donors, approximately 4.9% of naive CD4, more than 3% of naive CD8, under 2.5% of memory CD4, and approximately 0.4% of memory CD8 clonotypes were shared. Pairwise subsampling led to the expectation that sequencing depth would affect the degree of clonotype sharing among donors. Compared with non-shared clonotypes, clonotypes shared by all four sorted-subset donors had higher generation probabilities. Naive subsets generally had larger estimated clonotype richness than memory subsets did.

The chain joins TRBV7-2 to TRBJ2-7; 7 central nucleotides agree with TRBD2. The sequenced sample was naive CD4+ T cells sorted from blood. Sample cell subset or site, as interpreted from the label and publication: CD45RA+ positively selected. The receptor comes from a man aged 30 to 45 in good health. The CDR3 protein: CASSVTSPSSYEQYF. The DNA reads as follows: TGTGCCAGCAGCGTGACTAGCCCTAGCTCCTACGAGCAGTACTTC. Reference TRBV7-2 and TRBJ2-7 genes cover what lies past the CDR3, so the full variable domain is GAGVSQSPSNKVTEKGKDVELRCDPISGHTALYWYRQSLGQGLEFLIYFQGNSAPDKSGLPSDRFSAERTGGSVSTLTIQRTQQEDSAVYLCASSVTSPSSYEQYFGPGTRLTVT.